The 18 T cell receptor beta chains presented below share a single source sample, sequenced in a study of T cells in women clearing cervical HPV infection. Produced via immunoSEQ multiplex PCR; TCRdb's table is partial and in-frame only. The table lists under 35,000 clones. Sequencing used blood buffy coat. These receptor sequences come from a woman aged 18 to 69 with a cervical HPV16 infection that either progressed to CIN3+ or cleared (not recorded which).

CDR3 DNA, as far as it was read: TGTGCCAGCTCGTACGGGACTAGCGACACAGATACC. The encoded protein is CASSYGTSDTDT. The whole CDR3 reads CASSYGTSDTDTYTF. The J gene is TRBJ1-2, the V gene TRBV18; possibly TRBD1 for D (5 bases). The sequenced fragment ends 3 residues before the CDR3 boundary, so the rest is inferred from the germline J gene. Germline V gene lookup returns CDR1 KGHSH and CDR2 LQKENI. CDR3 length equals 15 residues.

Notes on this clone: The CDR3 is cut off 3 residues early in the read; its end comes from the germline J gene. The chain couples TRBV5-4 to TRBJ1-6, with 8 bases fitting TRBD1. Looked up from germline, CDR1 is SGHNT and CDR2 is YYREEE (reference sequence). V was pared by 5 bases and J by 10 bases, with 8 bases of the junction left unmatched. This CDR3 has 14 residues. The CDR3 loop is CASRKTGDGSPLHF. Partial CDR3 DNA: TGTGCCAGCAGAAAGACAGGGGACGGCTCACCC.

Comment on this clone: The CDR3 end falls 3 residues outside the read, so it is completed with the germline J gene. The V and J genes are TRBV7-9 and TRBJ1-2; no reliable D call. This CDR3 comprises 14 residues. CDR1 is SEHNR, CDR2 FQNEAQ, per germline (reference sequence). The CDR3: CASSSRSPPDTYTF. The covered CDR3 bases are TGTGCCAGCAGCTCTAGGAGTCCCCCAGATACC.

With regard to this clone: The read stops 3 residues short of the end of the CDR3; the missing end is completed from the germline J gene. The chain employs TRBV6-2 or TRBV6-3 and TRBJ2-2, with D possibly TRBD2 on 6 matching bases. Germline CDR1 is MNHEY and CDR2 is SVGEGT. The V end lost 2 bases, the J end lost 4 bases, and 11 bases lay between the germline ends. The CDR3 runs 15 residues. The CDR3 bases that were read are TGTGCCAGCAGTTACGCACGGAGGGCCACCGGGGAG. Translated, it gives CASSYARRATGE. The whole CDR3 sequence is CASSYARRATGELFF.

A note on this clone: The sequenced fragment ends 3 residues before the CDR3 boundary, so the rest is inferred from the germline J gene. The chain couples TRBV19 to TRBJ2-2; a weak D match, TRBD2 (7 bases). The CDR3 has 15 amino acids. CDR1 and CDR2 from the germline V gene are LNHDA and SQIVND (reference sequence). The CDR3 sequence is CASSMGGTQDEKLFF. Partial CDR3 DNA: TGTGCCAGTAGTATGGGGGGGACACAGGATGAAAAG.

This clone is labeled medium-sized based on frequency. With the read ending 3 residues before the CDR3 end, the germline J gene is used to fill in that end. The gene calls are TRBV18 and TRBJ1-2; D is possibly TRBD1 (6 bases). This CDR3 comprises 16 residues. V was clipped by 3 bases and J by 0 bases, with 14 bases between them. Germline V gene data show CDR1 as KGHSH and CDR2 as LQKENI. The part of the CDR3 DNA that was read is TGTGCCAGCTCACCCGGACAGCGATCACCTAACTATGGC. This translates into CASSPGQRSPNYG. The full CDR3 reads CASSPGQRSPNYGYTF. The whole variable domain, filled in from reference TRBV18 and TRBJ1-2, reads NAGVMQNPRHLVRRRGQEARLRCSPMKGHSHVYWYRQLPEEGLKFMVYLQKENIIDESGMPKERFSAEFPKEGPSILRIQQVVRGDSAAYFCASSPGQRSPNYGYTFGSGTRLTVV.

Of note for this clone: The CDR3 goes on 3 residues after the read ends, and that part is filled in from the germline J gene. The V call is TRBV5-1, the J call TRBJ1-2; no reliable D call. The germline V gene encodes CDR1 SGHRS and CDR2 YFSETQ. CDR3 length: 15 amino acids. CDR3 DNA, as far as it was read: TGCGCCAGCAGCAAAACTAGCGGGAGGCAAGAGACC. Translation: CASSKTSGRQET. The full CDR3 protein reads CASSKTSGRQETYTF.

A word on this clone: The CDR3 extends 3 residues past the end of the read, so its final part is completed from the germline J gene. This chain joins TRBV20-1 and TRBJ2-4; 7 nucleotides agree with TRBD1. CDR1 is DFQATT and CDR2 is SNEGSKA in the germline V gene (reference sequence). The CDR3 totals 15 residues. The sequenced part of the CDR3 DNA is TGCAGTGCTAGCCAAGGACAGGAGTTCAATCAGCCT. It encodes CSASQGQEFNQP. The CDR3 reads in full as CSASQGQEFNQPQYF.

Details on this clone: Sequencing ends 3 residues short of the CDR3 end; the germline J gene provides the rest. V usage is TRBV19 and J usage is TRBJ1-5; D possibly corresponds to TRBD1 (6 bases). V shed 6 bases and J shed 0 bases, with 15 bases lying between them. CDR1 LNHDA and CDR2 SQIVND come from the germline V gene (reference sequence). The CDR3 totals 16 residues. The CDR3 sequence is CASRRGARGSNQPQHF. The sequenced CDR3 bases are TGTGCCAGTAGGCGGGGGGCGAGAGGTAGCAATCAGCCC.

The CDR3 loop reads CASSRGQNEKLFF. The covered CDR3 bases are TGTGCCAGCTCACGAGGACAGAATGAAAAA. The chain is built from TRBV18 and TRBJ1-4; tentatively, D is TRBD1 (6 bases). The missing CDR3 end, 3 residues past where the read stops, is filled in from the germline J gene. Germline V lookup: CDR1 KGHSH, CDR2 LQKENI. Trimming pared 4 bases from V and 5 bases from J, leaving 8 bases between. CDR3 length: 13 residues.

Details on this clone: The read terminates 3 residues ahead of where the CDR3 ends, so the germline J gene completes it. The V and J genes are TRBV19 and TRBJ2-1; TRBD2 agrees at 12 bases. CDR3 length: 15 residues. Germline V gene lookup returns CDR1 LNHDA and CDR2 SQIVND (reference sequence). V was pared by 5 bases and J by 9 bases, with 8 bases of the junction left unmatched. The CDR3 region is CASSYLAGGPGEQFF. CDR3 DNA (partial): TGTGCCAGTAGTTACCTAGCGGGGGGGCCAGGTGAG.

According to its frequency, this clone is medium-sized. Read data end 3 residues before the CDR3 end; the end is taken from the germline J gene. This chain links TRBV19 with TRBJ2-3; the match to TRBD1 covers 7 bases. V shed 4 bases and J 0 bases; nucleotides not matched to a gene: 4. Germline assignment: CDR1 LNHDA and CDR2 SQIVND (reference sequence). This CDR3 region has 15 residues. The CDR3 region is CASSKDRTSTDTQYF. CDR3 DNA (partial): TGTGCCAGTAGTAAGGACAGGACTAGCACAGATACG.

Concerning this clone: The observed sequence ends 3 residues before the CDR3 terminus, with the missing tail filled in from the germline J gene. This chain joins TRBV7-2 and TRBJ1-2; D is ambiguous. Germline V gene sequence: CDR1 SGHTA, CDR2 FQGNSA. This CDR3 is 13 amino acids long. Partial CDR3 DNA: TGTGCCAGCAGCTTACAACCACCAGATACC. Protein: CASSLQPPDT. The entire CDR3 protein is CASSLQPPDTYTF.

A word on this clone: The read is 3 residues too short to cover the CDR3 end, so that end is filled in from the germline J gene. The chain uses TRBV20-1 and TRBJ2-3; the D is unclear. CDR1 and CDR2 from the germline V gene are DFQATT and SNEGSKA (reference sequence). The CDR3 spans 12 residues. The germline V and J ends were trimmed by 3 bases and 0 bases, with 4 bases remaining between them. Incomplete CDR3 DNA: TGCAGTGCTAGCTCTAGCACAGATACG. It yields the protein CSASSSTDT. The full CDR3 reads CSASSSTDTQYF.

As regards this clone: The DNA ends 3 residues before the CDR3 does, and the rest of the CDR3 is filled in from the germline J gene. V and J are TRBV19 and TRBJ2-3, with D maybe TRBD2 (6 bases). The CDR3 has 15 residues. Looked up from germline, CDR1 is LNHDA and CDR2 is SQIVND (reference sequence). With 3 bases removed from V and 6 bases from J, the gap between germline ends came to 16 bases. CDR3 DNA (partial): TGTGCCAGTAGTATGGGGACTCTAGCGAGGGATACG. Protein: CASSMGTLARDT. The whole CDR3 sequence is CASSMGTLARDTQYF.

On this clone: The germline gene is not matched at one end of the junction; a read error may be the cause. The CDR3 end lies 3 residues beyond the end of the read and is filled in from the germline J gene. At the DNA level, this CDR3 is encoded by other sequences in the same sample as well. The rearrangement uses TRBV6-1 and TRBJ1-3; weak D call: TRBD1 (6 bases). Germline V CDR1 and CDR2: MNHNS, SASEGT. CDR3 length: 15 residues. Partial CDR3 DNA: TGTGCCAGCAGTGTGCGGGGGGCCACTGGAAACACA. This gives the protein CASSVRGATGNT. The whole CDR3 protein reads CASSVRGATGNTIYF.

Worth noting for this clone: The read terminates 3 residues ahead of where the CDR3 ends, so the germline J gene completes it. V usage is TRBV6-4 and J usage is TRBJ1-2; 9 bases align to TRBD1. Trimming at V came to 6 bases and at J to 1 base, leaving 9 bases not matched to a gene. This CDR3 has 16 amino acids. Per the germline V gene, CDR1 is MRHNA and CDR2 is SNTAGT. CDR3 residues: CASSPTGTGNNYGYTF. CDR3 DNA (partial): TGTGCCAGCAGCCCGACCGGGACAGGGAATAACTATGGC.

As concerns this clone: The observed sequence ends 3 residues before the CDR3 terminus, with the missing tail filled in from the germline J gene. The chain employs TRBV7-8 and TRBJ2-5; possibly TRBD2 for D (6 bases). This CDR3 has 9 residues. The ends were cut back, 11 bases at V and 5 bases at J, with 6 bases in the middle. From germline, CDR1 is SGHVS and CDR2 FQNEAQ. The CDR3 DNA, read in part, is TGTGCCGGGGGGGAGACC. Translating it yields CAGGET. Given in full, the CDR3 is CAGGETQYF.